This record looks at one TCR beta chain sequence and its context. Source study methods: The assay estimated nucleated cells by amplifying reference gene primers. The data were produced by immunoSEQ multiplex PCR, yet TCRdb's version contains in-frame clones alone and is incomplete. V and J calls and clone size are given by that table; D and trimming were obtained from the DNA. Of 150,000 to 200,000 clones detected, around 86% appear once; the ten largest clones hold approximately 3.5%. Germline V CDR1 and CDR2: MNHNS, SASEGT. Trimming shortened V by 3 bases and J by 1 base, and 7 bases separated the two germline ends. This CDR3 region has 15 residues. This entry belongs to a study of blood T cell repertoires in COVID-19. Study in general: Samples taken during acute and convalescent COVID-19 were collected in the United States, Italy and Spain.

Sequenced sample: peripheral blood. This chain links TRBV6-1 with TRBJ2-6; unclear D gene. This sequence was found in a man aged 70 or older with acute or convalescent COVID-19. The CDR3 nucleotides read TGTGCCAGCAGTGATCGGGTGTCTGGGGCCAACGTCCTGACTTTC. It encodes CASSDRVSGANVLTF.